This TCR beta chain was observed in a study of spatial heterogeneity in lung cancer. Regarding the study as a whole: More often at tumor resection than at routine follow-up, ubiquitous expanded tumor TCRs were detected in the blood.

Time point reported: sample taken at primary tumor resection. The roughly 68 donors had untreated early-stage non-small cell lung cancer. Whole RNA from tumor, nontumor lung or frozen PBMC was sequenced unsorted. Unique molecular identifiers, one per molecule, were present on every TCR cDNA molecule. TCRdb independently ran MiXCR on the 5' RACE reads; one entry per CDR3 protein. The table has 30,000 to 45,000 distinct CDR3 sequences, 7.5% seen once. Concerning this clonotype itself: What it binds is unknown.

With 3 bases clipped from V and 3 bases from J, the junction kept 7 bases outside the gene matches. Germline CDR1 SGHRS, CDR2 YFSETQ. This CDR3 region has 15 residues. The receptor was derived from a male donor with early-stage non-small cell lung cancer. This sequence joins TRBV5-1 and TRBJ2-3, with 7 bases identical to TRBD1. The source was PBMCs, collected at surgery. CDR3 region: CASSSISGGTDTQYF. The DNA of the CDR3 is TGCGCCAGCAGCTCGATATCAGGGGGAACAGATACGCAGTATTTT.